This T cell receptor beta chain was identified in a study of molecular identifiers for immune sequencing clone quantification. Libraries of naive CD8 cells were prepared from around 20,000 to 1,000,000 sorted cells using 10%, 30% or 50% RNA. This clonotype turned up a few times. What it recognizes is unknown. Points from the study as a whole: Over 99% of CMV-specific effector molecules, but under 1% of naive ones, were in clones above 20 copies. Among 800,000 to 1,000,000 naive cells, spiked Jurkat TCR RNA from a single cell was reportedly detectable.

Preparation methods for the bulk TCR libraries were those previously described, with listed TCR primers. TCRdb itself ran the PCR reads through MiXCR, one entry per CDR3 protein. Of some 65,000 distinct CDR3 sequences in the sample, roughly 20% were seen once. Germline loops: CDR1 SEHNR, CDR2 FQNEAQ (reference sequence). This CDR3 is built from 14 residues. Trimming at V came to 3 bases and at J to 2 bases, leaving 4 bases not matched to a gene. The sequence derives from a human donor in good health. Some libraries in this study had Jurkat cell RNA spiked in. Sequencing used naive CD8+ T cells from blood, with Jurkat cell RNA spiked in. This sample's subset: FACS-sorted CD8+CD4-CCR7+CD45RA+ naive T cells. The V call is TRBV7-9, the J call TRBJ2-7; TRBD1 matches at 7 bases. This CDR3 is CASSFVTGPYEQYF. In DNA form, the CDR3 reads TGTGCCAGCAGCTTCGTGACAGGGCCCTACGAGCAGTACTTC.